This T cell receptor (beta chain) originates from a study of shared clonotypes between healthy human individuals. Overall study: Three CD4 naive, three CD4 memory, two CD8 naive and one CD8 memory plate were used per donor.

Among the donors, all were Caucasian adults who lived in Nashville, Tennessee. The authors divided CD4+ cells into CD45RA+ naive and CD45RA-negative memory subsets. In the sorted-subset replicate PCRs, 200 ng DNA, around 30,000 T cell genomes, was used. Clones were read by immunoSEQ multiplex PCR, and TCRdb kept only the in-frame ones, dropping some. The sample lists about a million clones, 70% to 80% occurring once. The sequence was collected from a man younger than 35 in good health. Some clones in this sample may be carry-over from other donors' samples. Sample: memory CD4+ T cells from PBMCs. Subset denoted: CD45RA-negative fraction.

The CDR3 nucleotides read TGTGCCAGCAGCCTGTATACTGAAGCTTTCTTT. It encodes CASSLYTEAFF. The chain employs TRBV5-8 and TRBJ1-1; D gene ambiguous. The CDR3 contains 11 residues. The V end lost 4 bases, the J end lost 5 bases, and 6 bases lay between the germline ends. Germline CDR1 and CDR2: SGHTS and YDEGEE. Using reference TRBV5-8 and TRBJ1-1 for the parts outside the CDR3, the full variable domain is EAGVTQSPTHLIKTRGQQATLRCSPISGHTSVYWYQQALGLGLQFLLWYDEGEERNRGNFPPRFSGRQFPNYSSELNVNALELEDSALYLCASSLYTEAFFGQGTRLTVV.